The 20 T cell receptor beta chains given below trace back to one sample, sequenced in a study of T cell responses to AZD1222 COVID-19 vaccine. The protocol was immunoSEQ multiplex PCR, while the TCRdb copy is restricted to in-frame clones and leaves out a portion. The repertoire holds roughly 90,000 clones, with around 85% as singletons. The sample was peripheral blood, taken on day 0 of AZD1222 vaccination. The source is an adult in good health.

The J gene is TRBJ2-1, the V gene TRBV21-1; TRBD1 was called by the table and not checked on the DNA. TRBV21-1 is noted as a pseudogene. The CDR3 totals 17 residues. The CDR3 is CASSKGPGHRIVDEQFF. CDR3 bases: TGTGCCAGCAGCAAAGGGCCGGGACACCGGATCGTGGATGAGCAGTTCTTC.

The chain recombines TRBV18 with TRBJ2-5; weak D call: TRBD2 (6 bases). CDR1 and CDR2 from the germline V gene are KGHSH and LQKENI. The CDR3 is made up of 15 amino acids. Trimming removed 8 bases from V and 5 bases from J, with 21 bases in between. CDR3 sequence (DNA): TGTGCCAGCACGCCCTCTTGGGGAGGCAAGGAGACCCAGTACTTC. Encoded protein: CASTPSWGGKETQYF.

The J gene is TRBJ1-2, the V gene TRBV7-9; D is unresolved. Germline CDR1 and CDR2: SEHNR and FQNEAQ (reference sequence). CDR3 length: 14 amino acids. Trimming shortened V by 5 bases and J by 4 bases, and 14 bases separated the two germline ends. The CDR3: CASSPSGLGYGYTF. The DNA of the CDR3 is TGTGCCAGCAGCCCAAGCGGGCTAGGCTATGGCTACACCTTC.

V gene TRBV7-2 combines with J gene TRBJ1-6, with 9 bases lining up with TRBD1. The trim removed 4 bases at V and 9 bases at J, leaving 7 bases unmatched. The length of the CDR3 is 15 residues. Looked up from germline, CDR1 is SGHTA and CDR2 is FQGNSA. The CDR3 reads CASSYEGQGISPLHF. Written as DNA, the CDR3 is TGTGCCAGCAGCTACGAGGGACAGGGTATTTCACCCCTCCACTTT.

The chain links TRBV6-6 to TRBJ1-5; 7 positions match TRBD1. Germline assignment: CDR1 MNHNY and CDR2 SVGAGI (reference sequence). The CDR3 runs 12 residues. Unmatched junction bases numbered 3, after V lost 9 bases and J lost 4 bases. The CDR3 sequence is CASSRGNQPQHF. The CDR3 bases are TGTGCCAGTTCCAGGGGGAATCAGCCCCAGCATTTT.

This chain links TRBV10-3 with TRBJ1-3; the D is unclear. V was pared by 4 bases and J by 5 bases, with 3 bases between. The CDR3 loop spans 11 amino acids. Germline lookup yields CDR1 ENHRY and CDR2 SYGVKD. CDR3 loop: CAISVRNTIYF. In DNA, the CDR3 is TGTGCCATCAGTGTTAGAAACACCATATATTTT.

The chain links TRBV10-1 to TRBJ2-5, with 9 bases that match TRBD1. The CDR3 consists of 16 residues. V trimming: 2 bases; J trimming: 2 bases; junction bases outside the gene matches: 6. CDR1 is WNHNN, CDR2 SYGVQD, per germline (reference sequence). The CDR3 coding sequence is TGCGCCAGCAGTGAGGCCGGGACAGGGCCTCAAGAGACCCAGTACTTC. Translating gives CASSEAGTGPQETQYF.

DNA of the CDR3: TGCGCCAGCAGCTCGACAGGGGGGAGCTACGAGCAGTACTTC. Translation gives CASSSTGGSYEQYF. This rearrangement joins TRBV5-1 to TRBJ2-7, with 9 bases identical to TRBD1. The germline V gene has CDR1 SGHRS and CDR2 YFSETQ. Trimming cost V 3 bases and J 3 bases; bases outside gene matches: 4. This CDR3 is built from 14 residues.

J is TRBJ1-5 and V is TRBV7-2; unclear D gene. The germline gives CDR1 SGHTA, CDR2 FQGNSA. The V end was cut by 1 base, the J end by 0 bases, with 7 bases between. The CDR3 is 15 amino acids. CDR3 coding DNA: TGTGCCAGCAGCTTAGATGGGCTTAGCAATCAGCCCCAGCATTTT. Protein sequence: CASSLDGLSNQPQHF.

This rearrangement joins TRBV9 to TRBJ2-5; D remains ambiguous. The V gene lost 4 bases and the J gene lost 1 base, with 20 bases spanning the gap. From germline, CDR1 is SGDLS and CDR2 YYNGEE. CDR3 size: 17 residues. The CDR3 DNA is TGTGCCAGCAGCCCACAGTACCCCGACTTGTCCCAAGAGACCCAGTACTTC. This translates into CASSPQYPDLSQETQYF.

This chain's CDR3 is CASSLPGQGWTEAFF. CDR3 DNA sequence: TGTGCCAGCAGCCTACCGGGACAGGGATGGACTGAAGCTTTCTTT. This sequence joins TRBV14 and TRBJ1-1, with 9 bases that match TRBD1. Looked up from germline, CDR1 is SGHDN and CDR2 is FVKESK. The V and J ends lost 4 bases and 5 bases, in that order; junction bases with no gene match: 8. This CDR3 has 15 amino acids.

This clone has a single count. The rearrangement joins TRBV29-1 to TRBJ2-7; D is unclear. V lost 4 bases and J lost 0, with 7 bases in between. The CDR3 is 12 residues long. Germline CDR1 is SQVTM and CDR2 is ANQGSEA. The CDR3 DNA reads as TGCAGCGTTGTTATGAGCTCCTACGAGCAGTACTTC. Protein sequence: CSVVMSSYEQYF.

The chain couples TRBV7-9 to TRBJ2-2, with TRBD1 identical over 11 bases. J lost 0 bases, V lost 4 bases, and 1 base had no gene match. The CDR3 loop spans 16 amino acids. Germline V gene sequence: CDR1 SEHNR, CDR2 FQNEAQ (reference sequence). The DNA for the CDR3 is TGTGCCAGCAGCTCGGGACAGGGGGCGAACACCGGGGAGCTGTTTTTT. Its protein is CASSSGQGANTGELFF. Combining the CDR3 with reference TRBV7-9 and TRBJ2-2 gives the whole variable domain DTGVSQNPRHKITKRGQNVTFRCDPISEHNRLYWYRQTLGQGPEFLTYFQNEAQLEKSRLLSDRFSAERPKGSFSTLEIQRTEQGDSAMYLCASSSGQGANTGELFFGEGSRLTVL.

The J gene is TRBJ2-5, the V gene TRBV6-6, with no clear D. Germline lookup yields CDR1 MNHNY and CDR2 SVGAGI (reference sequence). The ends were cut back, 6 bases at V and 5 bases at J, with 22 bases in the middle. The CDR3 totals 16 residues. CDR3 in DNA: TGTGCCAGCAGCTCACCCCTGACAAAGTCAAGGGAGACCCAGTACTTC. Amino acid sequence: CASSSPLTKSRETQYF.

The V gene is TRBV3-1 (or the pseudogene TRBV3-2), the J gene TRBJ1-1; 9 bases line up with TRBD1. V shed 4 bases and J 0 bases; nucleotides not matched to a gene: 9. Per the germline V gene, CDR1 is LGHDT and CDR2 is YNNKEL (reference sequence). CDR3 length: 17 amino acids. In DNA, the CDR3 is TGTGCCAGCAGCCCCGCCGGGACAGGGCTTATGAACACTGAAGCTTTCTTT. Protein: CASSPAGTGLMNTEAFF.

This clone showed up just a few times. The J gene is TRBJ1-5, the V gene TRBV7-2, with 9 bases that match TRBD1. Germline V gene sequence: CDR1 SGHTA, CDR2 FQGNSA. This CDR3 is 13 amino acids long. With 1 base clipped from V and 10 bases from J, the junction kept 2 bases outside the gene matches. The CDR3 spells CASSLDRGQPQHF. In DNA form, the CDR3 reads TGTGCCAGCAGCTTAGACAGGGGGCAACCCCAGCATTTT.

The chain recombines TRBV19 with TRBJ2-3; no clear D. The CDR3 is 13 residues long. Germline V gene data show CDR1 as LNHDA and CDR2 as SQIVND (reference sequence). V was cut by 1 base and J by 3 bases, with 5 bases left in between. The CDR3 DNA sequence: TGTGCCAGTAGTATAGGTCGGACAGATACGCAGTATTTT. Encoded protein: CASSIGRTDTQYF.

This clone has only a few counts. V gene TRBV10-3 combines with J gene TRBJ1-6, with D hard to call. In germline, CDR1 is ENHRY, CDR2 SYGVKD. With 3 bases removed from V and 14 bases from J, the gap between germline ends came to 8 bases. The CDR3 runs 11 residues. The CDR3 protein is CAISDEGTLHF. CDR3 sequence (DNA): TGTGCCATCAGTGATGAGGGCACCCTCCACTTT.

The chain uses TRBV27 and TRBJ1-2; possibly TRBD1 for D (5 bases). The ends were cut back, 0 bases at V and 8 bases at J, with 10 bases in the middle. Per germline, CDR1 MNHEY and CDR2 SMNVEV (reference sequence). This CDR3 contains 13 residues. The CDR3 sequence: CASSLSGDIGYTF. The CDR3 DNA reads as TGTGCCAGCAGTTTATCGGGGGATATCGGCTACACCTTC.

This clone was counted once. V and J are TRBV20-1 and TRBJ2-7, with D perhaps matching TRBD2 (5 bases). CDR1 is DFQATT and CDR2 is SNEGSKA in the germline V gene (reference sequence). There are 14 residues in the CDR3. Trimming pared 3 bases from V and 0 bases from J, leaving 12 bases between. The CDR3 DNA reads TGCAGTGCTAGTGGGAGACAAGCCTCCTACGAGCAGTACTTC. This encodes CSASGRQASYEQYF.